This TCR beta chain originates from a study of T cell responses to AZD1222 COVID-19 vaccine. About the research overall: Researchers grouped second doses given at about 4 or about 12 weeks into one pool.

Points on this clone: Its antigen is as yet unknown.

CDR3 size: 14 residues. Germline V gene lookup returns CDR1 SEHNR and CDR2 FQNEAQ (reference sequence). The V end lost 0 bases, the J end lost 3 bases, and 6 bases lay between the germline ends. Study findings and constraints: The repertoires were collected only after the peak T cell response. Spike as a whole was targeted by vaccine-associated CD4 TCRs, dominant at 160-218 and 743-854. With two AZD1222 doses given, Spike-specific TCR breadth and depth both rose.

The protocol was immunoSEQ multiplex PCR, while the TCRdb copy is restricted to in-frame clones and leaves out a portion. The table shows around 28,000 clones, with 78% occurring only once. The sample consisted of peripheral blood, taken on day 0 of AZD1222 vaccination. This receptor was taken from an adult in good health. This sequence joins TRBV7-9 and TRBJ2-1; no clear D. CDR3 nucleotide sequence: TGTGCCAGCAGCTTAGCCGTGGGCTACAATGAGCAGTTCTTC. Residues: CASSLAVGYNEQFF.